The 27 T cell receptor beta chains below come from one sample, sequenced in a study of graft-versus-host responses after intestinal transplantation. Antigen specificity for these receptors is unknown. Profiled with immunoSEQ multiplex PCR; TCRdb holds only in-frame clones, not every one. Of more than 40,000 clones listed, 85% to 95% are singletons. This specimen was unstimulated CD8+ T cells sorted from spleen or lymph node cells, taken before transplant. These receptors were collected from a human donor who was the organ donor for an intestinal transplant.

J is TRBJ1-2 and V is TRBV28; D uncertain. CDR3 length: 17 residues. V was pared by 2 bases and J by 2 bases, with 18 bases between. CDR1 and CDR2 from the germline V gene are MDHEN and SYDVKM. CDR3 nucleotides: TGTGCCAGCAGTTTACCCCCTGAGGGCAGGCGAAACTATGGCTACACCTTC. Translation: CASSLPPEGRRNYGYTF.

With regard to this clone: Different DNA sequences within this sample yield the same CDR3. The V and J genes are TRBV27 and TRBJ2-7; D ambiguous. V shed 8 bases and J shed 3 bases, with 2 bases lying between them. The CDR3 totals 9 residues. CDR1 and CDR2 (germline): MNHEY, SMNVEV (reference sequence). The CDR3 is CASGYEQYF. The CDR3 nucleotides are TGTGCCAGCGGCTACGAGCAGTACTTC.

The chain carries TRBV27 and TRBJ1-1; D is possibly TRBD1 (5 bases). The V end was cut by 2 bases, the J end by 5 bases, with 9 bases between. There are 13 residues in the CDR3. Germline-derived CDR1 and CDR2 are MNHEY and SMNVEV (reference sequence). DNA for the CDR3: TGTGCCAGCAGTTTAAACGGGGGTACTGAAGCTTTCTTT. Translated: CASSLNGGTEAFF.

This clone was found a few times. The chain carries TRBV27 and TRBJ2-5, with 9 bases that match TRBD2. The V and J ends lost 5 bases and 5 bases, in that order; junction bases with no gene match: 12. The CDR3 runs to 16 residues. Germline CDR1 and CDR2: MNHEY and SMNVEV (reference sequence). The CDR3 bases are TGTGCCAGCAGTAGTCTAGCGGGGCTTAGGGGGGAGACCCAGTACTTC. Amino acid sequence: CASSSLAGLRGETQYF.

The rearrangement joins TRBV9 to TRBJ2-7, with D perhaps assigned TRBD1 or TRBD2 (5 bases each). This CDR3 region has 15 residues. V was shortened by 0 bases and J by 6 bases, with 16 bases between the two germline ends. Germline loops: CDR1 SGDLS, CDR2 YYNGEE. DNA of the CDR3: TGTGCCAGCAGCGTAGGTTTGGTGGGGACGGCCGAGCAGTACTTC. Its translation: CASSVGLVGTAEQYF.

The chain combines TRBV19 with TRBJ1-6; 10 bases are shared with TRBD1. CDR1 is LNHDA, CDR2 SQIVND, per germline (reference sequence). V lost 6 bases and J lost 8; bases outside the gene matches: 7. There are 15 residues in the CDR3. CDR3 sequence (DNA): TGTGCCAGTAGCGATAACGACAGGGGGCATTCACCCCTCCACTTT. This encodes CASSDNDRGHSPLHF.

The rearrangement joins TRBV6-1 to TRBJ2-5, with D possibly TRBD1 on 6 matching bases. The J call may be wrong; the DNA end is better matched by TRBJ2-7. Germline V gene sequence: CDR1 MNHNS, CDR2 SASEGT. The CDR3 is 12 residues long. The DNA of the CDR3 is TGTGCCAGCAGTATTTGGACAGACGAGCAGTACTTC. Its translation: CASSIWTDEQYF.

This clone showed up just once. The chain couples TRBV29-1 to TRBJ2-5, with a weak D call TRBD2 (5 bases). Germline-derived CDR1 and CDR2 are SQVTM and ANQGSEA. CDR3 length: 12 amino acids. V was pared by 0 bases and J by 3 bases, with 5 bases between. The chain's CDR3 is CSVEEREETQYF. The CDR3 DNA is TGCAGCGTTGAAGAGCGGGAAGAGACCCAGTACTTC.

The rearrangement uses TRBV28 and TRBJ2-1; TRBD2 aligns across 9 bases. CDR1 and CDR2 from the germline V gene are MDHEN and SYDVKM. The CDR3 spans 16 residues. Trimming took 6 bases from V and 9 from J; bases not matched to a gene: 15. This chain's CDR3 is CASSRLGGGGAGEQFF. CDR3 coding DNA: TGTGCCAGCAGCCGCCTCGGGGGCGGGGGGGCCGGTGAGCAGTTCTTC.

This clone has just one count. One end of the junction does not line up with germline, which may come from a read error. The chain links TRBV5-4 to TRBJ2-7; D is unclear. CDR3 length: 11 amino acids. CDR1 and CDR2 (germline): SGHNT, YYREEE (reference sequence). This CDR3 reads CASSLGQAADF. As DNA, the CDR3 is TGTGCCAGCAGCTTGGGTCAGGCTGCGGACTTC.

J is TRBJ1-5 and V is TRBV19, with D uncertain. This CDR3 is built from 12 residues. V was shortened by 5 bases and J by 0 bases, with 2 bases between the two germline ends. CDR1 is LNHDA, CDR2 SQIVND, per germline (reference sequence). The DNA of the CDR3 is TGTGCCAGTAGTTATAGCAATCAGCCCCAGCATTTT. Translation gives CASSYSNQPQHF.

The DNA of the CDR3 is TGTGCCAGCAGCTTAGACAGCGAGCAGTACTTC. Translated, it gives CASSLDSEQYF. The genes are TRBV7-2 and TRBJ2-7, with D unresolved. CDR3 length: 11 residues. Looked up from germline, CDR1 is SGHTA and CDR2 is FQGNSA. Trimming pared 1 base from V and 6 bases from J, leaving 4 bases between.

V usage is TRBV15 and J usage is TRBJ2-5; D is possibly TRBD1 (6 bases). The CDR3 runs 14 residues. Trimming cost V 4 bases and J 4 bases, with 13 bases left between them. Germline CDR1 is LNHNV and CDR2 is YYDKDF (reference sequence). CDR3 sequence: CATSIGSGAETQYF. The CDR3 DNA reads as TGTGCCACCAGCATAGGGTCAGGGGCAGAGACCCAGTACTTC.

The rearrangement joins TRBV6-5 to TRBJ1-1; D remains unclear. The CDR3 contains 13 residues. Germline V lookup: CDR1 MNHEY, CDR2 SVGAGI. V lost 2 bases and J 1 base, leaving 5 bases between the germline ends. CDR3 DNA sequence: TGTGCCAGCAGTTACGGTCCGAACACTGAAGCTTTCTTT. It translates to CASSYGPNTEAFF.

The V call is TRBV27, the J call TRBJ1-1; D gene ambiguous. V shed 4 bases and J shed 2 bases, with 20 bases lying between them. Germline V lookup: CDR1 MNHEY, CDR2 SMNVEV (reference sequence). This CDR3 region has 17 residues. CDR3 in DNA: TGTGCCAGCAGTTCCTTTCCCCCGACTGAGCCCAACACTGAAGCTTTCTTT. This translates into CASSSFPPTEPNTEAFF.

This sequence joins TRBV30 and TRBJ2-7; TRBD2 matches 9 bases. This CDR3 comprises 14 residues. CDR1 GTSNPN and CDR2 SVGIG come from the germline V gene (reference sequence). The J segment lost 1 base and the V segment lost 3 bases, leaving 4 bases of the junction unmatched. CDR3 DNA: TGTGCCTGGAGCACTAGCGGGCTTTCCTACGAGCAGTACTTC. Its protein is CAWSTSGLSYEQYF.

The J gene is TRBJ2-5, the V gene TRBV2; TRBD2 aligns across 10 bases. Germline CDR1 reads SNHLY; CDR2 reads FYNNEI. The CDR3 length is 16 residues. Losses at the gene ends were 4 bases for V and 2 bases for J; bases not matched to a gene: 7. The CDR3 loop is CASSAPGLAAQETQYF. The CDR3, as DNA: TGTGCCAGCAGTGCCCCCGGACTAGCGGCGCAAGAGACCCAGTACTTC.

The rearrangement uses TRBV6-5 and TRBJ1-1; no clear D. Trimming removed 0 bases from V and 11 bases from J, with 13 bases in between. This CDR3 spans 13 amino acids. The germline V gene encodes CDR1 MNHEY and CDR2 SVGAGI. CDR3 amino acids: CASSYSSQLWAFF. The CDR3 DNA sequence: TGTGCCAGCAGTTACTCATCGCAGCTATGGGCTTTCTTT.

The chain carries TRBV13 and TRBJ1-2; D is ambiguous. CDR1 is PRHDT and CDR2 is FYEKMQ in the germline V gene (reference sequence). V shed 0 bases and J shed 5 bases, with 7 bases lying between them. The CDR3 is made up of 13 amino acids. CDR3 sequence reads: CASSLGGGYGYTF. The CDR3 region has the DNA TGTGCCAGCAGCTTAGGTGGTGGTTATGGCTACACCTTC.

The chain employs TRBV6-5 and TRBJ1-1; D is perhaps TRBD1 (6 bases). V was clipped by 2 bases and J by 3 bases, with 7 bases between them. The CDR3 sequence is 13 residues long. Looked up from germline, CDR1 is MNHEY and CDR2 is SVGAGI. The CDR3 DNA follows: TGTGCCAGCAGTTACAAGGGGGACACTGAAGCTTTCTTT. Translating it yields CASSYKGDTEAFF.

This rearrangement joins TRBV27 to TRBJ2-3; D tentatively reads TRBD1 or TRBD2 (5 bases each). With 3 bases removed from V and 1 base from J, the gap between germline ends came to 5 bases. The CDR3 has 13 amino acids. In germline, CDR1 is MNHEY, CDR2 SMNVEV (reference sequence). The CDR3 DNA follows: TGTGCCAGCAGTTTGGGGGGCACAGATACGCAGTATTTT. This gives the protein CASSLGGTDTQYF.

The V call is TRBV15, the J call TRBJ1-4; 10 bases line up with TRBD1. The CDR3 length is 16 residues. Trimming took 5 bases from V and 8 from J; bases not matched to a gene: 11. The V gene's germline CDR1 is LNHNV and CDR2 YYDKDF (reference sequence). The CDR3 protein is CATSGGRQGAEEKLFF. In DNA form, the CDR3 reads TGTGCCACCAGCGGCGGAAGACAGGGGGCGGAAGAAAAACTGTTTTTT.

The genes are TRBV27 and TRBJ1-6; D is uncertain. Trimming took off 2 bases at V and 10 bases at J, with 12 bases between the two ends. Germline V gene data show CDR1 as MNHEY and CDR2 as SMNVEV (reference sequence). The CDR3 contains 14 residues. The CDR3 nucleotides are TGTGCCAGCAGTTTAAACAGCTGGGGATCACCCCTCCACTTT. This encodes CASSLNSWGSPLHF.

This clone was seen just once. V and J are TRBV5-5 and TRBJ2-7; the D is unclear. The V and J ends lost 0 bases and 2 bases respectively, with 9 bases between them. Germline CDR1 is SGHKS and CDR2 is YYEKEE (reference sequence). The length of the CDR3 is 14 residues. CDR3 residues: CASSLVDYAYEQYF. CDR3 DNA sequence: TGTGCCAGCAGCTTGGTAGATTATGCCTACGAGCAGTACTTC.

The J gene is TRBJ1-5, the V gene TRBV28; the match to TRBD1 covers 7 bases. V dropped 4 bases and J dropped 7; count of bases not matched to a gene: 13. The germline gives CDR1 MDHEN, CDR2 SYDVKM. The CDR3 covers 16 residues. The CDR3 is CASSSRYDRVRQPQHF. CDR3 DNA: TGTGCCAGCAGTTCCCGCTACGACAGGGTTCGCCAGCCCCAGCATTTT.

The gene calls are TRBV12-5 and TRBJ2-1; 7 positions match TRBD1. There are 15 residues in the CDR3. With 7 bases clipped from V and 0 bases from J, the junction kept 6 bases outside the gene matches. Germline lookup yields CDR1 LGHNT and CDR2 FRNRAP. The CDR3 DNA reads TGTGCTAGTGTATACGGGACAGTCTCCTACAATGAGCAGTTCTTC. Translated, it gives CASVYGTVSYNEQFF.

V and J are TRBV5-1 and TRBJ1-1; D not resolved. The CDR3 runs to 14 residues. Germline V gene data show CDR1 as SGHRS and CDR2 as YFSETQ. V was trimmed by 1 base and J by 2 bases, leaving 9 bases between them. This CDR3 is CASSLLGLNTEAFF. In DNA form, the CDR3 reads TGCGCCAGCAGCTTGTTAGGGCTAAACACTGAAGCTTTCTTT.